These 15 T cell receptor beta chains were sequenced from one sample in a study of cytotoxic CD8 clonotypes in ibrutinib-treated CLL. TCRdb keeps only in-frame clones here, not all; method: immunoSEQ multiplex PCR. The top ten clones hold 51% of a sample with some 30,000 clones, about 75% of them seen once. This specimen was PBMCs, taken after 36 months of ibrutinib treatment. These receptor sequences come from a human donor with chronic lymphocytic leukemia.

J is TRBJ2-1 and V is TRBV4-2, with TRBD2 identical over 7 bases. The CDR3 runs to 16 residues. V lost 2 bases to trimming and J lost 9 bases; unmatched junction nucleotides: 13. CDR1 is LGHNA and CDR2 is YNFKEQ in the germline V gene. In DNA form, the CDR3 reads TGTGCCAGCAGCCAATTAGCGGGCTCCTCCCGGGGTGAGCAGTTCTTC. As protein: CASSQLAGSSRGEQFF.

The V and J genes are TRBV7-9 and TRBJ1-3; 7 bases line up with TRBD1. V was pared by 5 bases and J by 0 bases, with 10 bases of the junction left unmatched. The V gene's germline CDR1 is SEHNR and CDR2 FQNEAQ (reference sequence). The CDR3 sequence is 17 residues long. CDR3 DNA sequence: TGTGCCAGCAGCCCCCCAACAGGGGCCTTCTCTGGAAACACCATATATTTT. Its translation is CASSPPTGAFSGNTIYF.

The CDR3 coding sequence is TGTGCCAGCAGCACCGGACTAGCGGGGGCGAACACCGGGGAGCTGTTTTTT. Its protein product is CASSTGLAGANTGELFF. The genes are TRBV5-4 and TRBJ2-2, with TRBD2 identical over 13 bases. From germline, CDR1 is SGHNT and CDR2 YYREEE (reference sequence). This CDR3 has 17 amino acids. V was pared by 4 bases and J by 0 bases, with 3 bases of the junction left unmatched.

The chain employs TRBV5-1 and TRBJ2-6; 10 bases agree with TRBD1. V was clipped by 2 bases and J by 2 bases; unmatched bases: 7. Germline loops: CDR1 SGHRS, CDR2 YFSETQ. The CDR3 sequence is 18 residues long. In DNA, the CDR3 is TGCGCCAGCAGCTTAACCGGGACAGGGGCCACTGGGGCCAACGTCCTGACTTTC. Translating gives CASSLTGTGATGANVLTF. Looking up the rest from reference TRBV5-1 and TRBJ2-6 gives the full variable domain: KAGVTQTPRYLIKTRGQQVTLSCSPISGHRSVSWYQQTPGQGLQFLFEYFSETQRNKGNFPGRFSGRQFSNSRSEMNVSTLELGDSALYLCASSLTGTGATGANVLTFGAGSRLTVL.

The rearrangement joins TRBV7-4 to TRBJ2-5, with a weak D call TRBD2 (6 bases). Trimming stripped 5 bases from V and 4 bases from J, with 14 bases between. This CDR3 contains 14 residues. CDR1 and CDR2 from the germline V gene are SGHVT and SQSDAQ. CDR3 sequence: CASSPGLGSETQYF. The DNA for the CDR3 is TGTGCCAGCAGCCCGGGACTGGGGTCAGAGACCCAGTACTTC.

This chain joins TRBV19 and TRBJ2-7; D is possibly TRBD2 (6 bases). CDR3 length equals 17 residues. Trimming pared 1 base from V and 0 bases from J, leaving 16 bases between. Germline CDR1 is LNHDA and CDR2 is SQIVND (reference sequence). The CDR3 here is CASSIVGGAVNSYEQYF. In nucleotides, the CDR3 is TGTGCCAGTAGTATAGTGGGCGGGGCGGTGAACTCCTACGAGCAGTACTTC.

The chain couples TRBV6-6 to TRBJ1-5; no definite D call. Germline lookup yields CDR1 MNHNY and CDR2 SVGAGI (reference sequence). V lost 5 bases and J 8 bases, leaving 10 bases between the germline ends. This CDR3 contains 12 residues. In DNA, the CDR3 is TGTGCCAGCAGTCTCCCCACGGAGCCCCAGCATTTT. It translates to CASSLPTEPQHF.

CDR3 loop: CASSLRGGQFF. CDR3 nucleotide sequence: TGTGCCAGCAGCTTAAGGGGGGGGCAGTTCTTC. This rearrangement joins TRBV13 to TRBJ2-1, with D possibly TRBD2 on 7 matching bases. CDR1 is PRHDT, CDR2 FYEKMQ, per germline (reference sequence). The CDR3 is made up of 11 amino acids. V shed 2 bases and J shed 12 bases, with 8 bases lying between them.

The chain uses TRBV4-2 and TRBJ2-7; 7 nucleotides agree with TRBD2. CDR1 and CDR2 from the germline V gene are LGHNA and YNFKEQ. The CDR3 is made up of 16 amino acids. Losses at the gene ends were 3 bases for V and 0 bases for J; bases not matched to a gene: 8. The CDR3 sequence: CASSQETSRSSYEQYF. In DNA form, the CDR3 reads TGTGCCAGCAGCCAGGAGACTAGCCGTAGCTCCTACGAGCAGTACTTC.

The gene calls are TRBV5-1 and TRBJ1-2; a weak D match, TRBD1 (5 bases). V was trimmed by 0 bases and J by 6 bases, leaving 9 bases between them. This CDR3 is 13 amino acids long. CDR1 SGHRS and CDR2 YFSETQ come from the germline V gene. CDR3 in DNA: TGCGCCAGCAGCTTGGGCCAGGGTGATGGCTACACCTTC. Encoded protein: CASSLGQGDGYTF.

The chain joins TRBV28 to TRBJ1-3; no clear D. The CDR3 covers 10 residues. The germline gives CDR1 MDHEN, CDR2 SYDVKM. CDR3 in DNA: TGTGCTGATTCTGGAAACACCATATATTTT. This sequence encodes CADSGNTIYF.

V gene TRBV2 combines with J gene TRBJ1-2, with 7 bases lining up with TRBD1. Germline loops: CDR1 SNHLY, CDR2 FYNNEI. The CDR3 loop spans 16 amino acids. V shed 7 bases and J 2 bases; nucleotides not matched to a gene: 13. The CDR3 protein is CASMQDEWDSNYGYTF. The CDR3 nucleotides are TGTGCCAGCATGCAAGACGAATGGGACAGCAACTATGGCTACACCTTC.

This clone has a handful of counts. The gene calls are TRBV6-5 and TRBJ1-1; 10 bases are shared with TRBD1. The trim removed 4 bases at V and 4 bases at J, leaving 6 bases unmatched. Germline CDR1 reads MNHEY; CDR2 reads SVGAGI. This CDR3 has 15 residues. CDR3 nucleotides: TGTGCCAGCAGTTCTGGACAGGGGGTAACCACTGAAGCTTTCTTT. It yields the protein CASSSGQGVTTEAFF.

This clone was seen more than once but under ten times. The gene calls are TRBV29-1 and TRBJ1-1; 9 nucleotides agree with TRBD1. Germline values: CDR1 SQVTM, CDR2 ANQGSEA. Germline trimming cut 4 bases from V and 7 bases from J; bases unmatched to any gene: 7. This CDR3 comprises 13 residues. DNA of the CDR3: TGCAGCGTTGTAGGGACAGGGCTAATTGAAGCTTTCTTT. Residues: CSVVGTGLIEAFF.

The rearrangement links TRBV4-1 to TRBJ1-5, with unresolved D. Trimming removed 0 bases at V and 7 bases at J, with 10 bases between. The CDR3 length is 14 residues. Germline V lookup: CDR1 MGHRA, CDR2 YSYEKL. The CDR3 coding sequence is TGCGCCAGCAGCCAAGAGGGATGGAGCCAGCCCCAGCATTTT. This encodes CASSQEGWSQPQHF.